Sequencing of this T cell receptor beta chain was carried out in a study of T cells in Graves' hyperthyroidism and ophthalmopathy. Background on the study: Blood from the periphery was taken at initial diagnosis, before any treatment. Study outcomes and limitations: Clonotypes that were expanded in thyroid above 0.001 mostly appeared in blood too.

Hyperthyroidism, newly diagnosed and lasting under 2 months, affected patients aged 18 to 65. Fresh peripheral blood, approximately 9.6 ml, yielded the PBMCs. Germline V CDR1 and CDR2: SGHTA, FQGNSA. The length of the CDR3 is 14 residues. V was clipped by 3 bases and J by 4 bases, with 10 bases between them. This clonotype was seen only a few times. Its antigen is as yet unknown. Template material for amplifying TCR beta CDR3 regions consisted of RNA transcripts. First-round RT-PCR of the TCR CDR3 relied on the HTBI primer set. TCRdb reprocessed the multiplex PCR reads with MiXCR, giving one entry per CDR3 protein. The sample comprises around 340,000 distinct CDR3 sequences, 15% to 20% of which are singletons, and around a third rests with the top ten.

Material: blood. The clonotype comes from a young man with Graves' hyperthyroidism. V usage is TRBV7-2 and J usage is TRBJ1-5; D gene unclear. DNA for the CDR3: TGTGCCAGCAGCTTTGGACCCTTAAATCAGCCCCAGCATTTT. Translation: CASSFGPLNQPQHF. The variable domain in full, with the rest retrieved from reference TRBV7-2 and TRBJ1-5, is GAGVSQSPSNKVTEKGKDVELRCDPISGHTALYWYRQSLGQGLEFLIYFQGNSAPDKSGLPSDRFSAERTGGSVSTLTIQRTQQEDSAVYLCASSFGPLNQPQHFGDGTRLSIL.